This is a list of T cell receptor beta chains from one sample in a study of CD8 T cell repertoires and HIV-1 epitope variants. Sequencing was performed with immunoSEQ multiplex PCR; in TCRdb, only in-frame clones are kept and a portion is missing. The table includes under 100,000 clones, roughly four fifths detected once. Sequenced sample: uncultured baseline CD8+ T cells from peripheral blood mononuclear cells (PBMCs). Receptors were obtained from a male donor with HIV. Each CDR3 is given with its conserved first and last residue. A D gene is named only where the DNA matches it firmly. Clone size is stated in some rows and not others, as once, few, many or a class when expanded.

TGTGCCAGCAGGCCTACCGGGACAGGTCTGAAATTT CASRPTGTGLKF 12 TRBJ2-3 TRBV6-6 TRBD1 .
TGTGCCAGCAGCTTAGCCCAGGAAATAGAGTACGAGCAGTACTTC CASSLAQEIEYEQYF 15 TRBJ2-7 TRBV13 . .
TGCGCCAGCAGCTTGGGGCAGGGCAGACTTGGCTACACCTTC CASSLGQGRLGYTF 14 TRBJ1-2 TRBV5-1 . .
TGTGCCAGTACTTTTTACAGGGACTCCAACGAGCAGTACTTC CASTFYRDSNEQYF 14 TRBJ2-7 TRBV2 . .
TGTGCCAGCAGCAAAGTTAGGACAGCAAACACCGGGGAGCTGTTTTTT CASSKVRTANTGELFF 16 TRBJ2-2 TRBV21-1 . .
TGTGCCAGCAGTGAGGGGGACCCCTATGGCTACACCTTC CASSEGDPYGYTF 13 TRBJ1-2 TRBV6-1 . once
TGTGCCAGCAGTTCGGGACTAGCGTCTTTCACGGGGTACAATGAGCAGTTCTTC CASSSGLASFTGYNEQFF 18 TRBJ2-1 TRBV27 TRBD2 .
TGCGCCAGCAGCTTCGACAGGGTAGTGGACACTGAAGCTTTCTTT CASSFDRVVDTEAFF 15 TRBJ1-1 TRBV4-3 TRBD1 once
TGTGCCAGCAGTCCCCTCGGCCTACGCTCCTATAATTCACCCCTCCACTTT CASSPLGLRSYNSPLHF 17 TRBJ1-6 TRBV28 . .
TGTGCCAGCACCTTCATGGTTAGCAATCAGCCCCAGCATTTT CASTFMVSNQPQHF 14 TRBJ1-5 TRBV28 . .
TGTGCCAGTAGTACCGCTTCCAGGGTAAGGTCACCCCTCCACTTT CASSTASRVRSPLHF 15 TRBJ1-6 TRBV19 . .
TGTGCCAGTAGTTCGGGACAGGGGGGTGAAAAACTGTTTTTT CASSSGQGGEKLFF 14 TRBJ1-4 TRBV19 TRBD1 .
TGTGCCAGCAGCAACACAGGGAGAGAGACCCAGTACTTC CASSNTGRETQYF 13 TRBJ2-5 TRBV9 . .
TGCGCCAGCAGTCACGGACTTGAATACAATGAGCAGTTCTTC CASSHGLEYNEQFF 14 TRBJ2-1 TRBV5-1 . .
TGTGCCAGCAGACGGCTGACAGGGGGCTCCTACAATGAGCAGTTCTTC CASRRLTGGSYNEQFF 16 TRBJ2-1 TRBV5-6 TRBD1 .
TGTGCCAGCAGTCCCGGGACCGTAATCACCGGGGAGCTGTTTTTT CASSPGTVITGELFF 15 TRBJ2-2 TRBV28 . .
TGTGCCAGCGCGTCCGGGACAGGGGTGATTTCCACTGAAGCTTTCTTT CASASGTGVISTEAFF 16 TRBJ1-1 TRBV28 TRBD1 .
TGCGCCAGCAGCCAAGATTGGGACAGGGCTAATTCACCCCTCCACTTT CASSQDWDRANSPLHF 16 TRBJ1-6 TRBV4-3 TRBD1 .
TGCGCCAGCAGCCAAGATTGGGGCGGGGGGGCCCCCTACAATGAGCAGTTCTTC CASSQDWGGGAPYNEQFF 18 TRBJ2-1 TRBV4-3 TRBD2 .
TGTGCCAGTAGTCCCAGCGGGAGGGGAATCAATGAGCAGTTCTTC CASSPSGRGINEQFF 15 TRBJ2-1 TRBV19 TRBD2 .